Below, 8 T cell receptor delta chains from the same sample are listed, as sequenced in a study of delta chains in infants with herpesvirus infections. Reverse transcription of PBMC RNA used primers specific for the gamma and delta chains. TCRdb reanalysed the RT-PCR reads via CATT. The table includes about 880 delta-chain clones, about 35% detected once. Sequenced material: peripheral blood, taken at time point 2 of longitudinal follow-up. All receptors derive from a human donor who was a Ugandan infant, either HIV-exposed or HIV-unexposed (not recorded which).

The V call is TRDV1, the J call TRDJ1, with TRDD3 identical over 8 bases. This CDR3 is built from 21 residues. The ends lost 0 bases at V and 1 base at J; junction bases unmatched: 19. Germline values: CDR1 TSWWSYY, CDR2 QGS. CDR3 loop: CALGELVLRTLLGATTDKLIF. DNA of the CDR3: TGTGCTCTTGGGGAACTAGTCCTACGAACCCTACTGGGGGCAACCACCGATAAACTCATCTTT.

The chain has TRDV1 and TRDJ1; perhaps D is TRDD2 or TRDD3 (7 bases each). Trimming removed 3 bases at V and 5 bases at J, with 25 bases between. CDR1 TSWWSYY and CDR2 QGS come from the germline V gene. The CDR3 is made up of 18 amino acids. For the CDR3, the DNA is TGTGCTCTTGGGGACCATTCCTACGTGGAGGGGATAAGGGATAAACTCATCTTT. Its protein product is CALGDHSYVEGIRDKLIF.

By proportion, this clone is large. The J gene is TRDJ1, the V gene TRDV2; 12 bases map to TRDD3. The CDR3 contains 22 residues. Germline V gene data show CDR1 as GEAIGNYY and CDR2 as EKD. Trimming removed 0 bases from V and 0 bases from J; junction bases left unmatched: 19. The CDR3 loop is CACDTFNPFYWGIPDDTDKLIF. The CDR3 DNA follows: TGTGCCTGTGACACCTTCAATCCCTTTTACTGGGGGATACCGGACGACACCGATAAACTCATCTTT.

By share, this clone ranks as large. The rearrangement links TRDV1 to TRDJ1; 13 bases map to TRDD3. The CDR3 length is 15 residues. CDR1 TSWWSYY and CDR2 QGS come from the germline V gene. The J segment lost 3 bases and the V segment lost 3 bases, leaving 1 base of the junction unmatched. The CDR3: CALGDTGGYADKLIF. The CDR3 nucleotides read TGTGCTCTTGGGGATACTGGGGGATACGCCGATAAACTCATCTTT.

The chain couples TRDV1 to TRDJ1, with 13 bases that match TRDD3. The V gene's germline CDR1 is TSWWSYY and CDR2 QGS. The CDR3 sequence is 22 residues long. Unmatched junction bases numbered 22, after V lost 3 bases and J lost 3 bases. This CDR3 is CALGESNGPLLGDTRFADKLIF. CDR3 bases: TGTGCTCTTGGGGAGTCCAACGGCCCCTTACTGGGGGATACGCGCTTTGCCGATAAACTCATCTTT.

In nucleotides, the CDR3 is TGTGCTCTTGGGGAACTAGACTACTGGGGATTTGGATCGCAACCTTGCGATAAACTCATCTTT. Translated, it gives CALGELDYWGFGSQPCDKLIF. This rearrangement joins TRDV1 to TRDJ1, with 7 positions matching TRDD3. V dropped 0 bases and J dropped 4; count of bases not matched to a gene: 23. CDR1 TSWWSYY and CDR2 QGS come from the germline V gene. The CDR3 runs to 21 residues.

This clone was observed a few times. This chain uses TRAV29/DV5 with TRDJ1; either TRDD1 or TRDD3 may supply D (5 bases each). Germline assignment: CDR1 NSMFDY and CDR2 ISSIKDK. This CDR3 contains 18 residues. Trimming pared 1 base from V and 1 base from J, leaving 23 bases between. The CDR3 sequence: CAASFKFATGEITDKLIF. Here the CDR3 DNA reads TGTGCAGCAAGCTTTAAGTTTGCTACTGGCGAAATCACCGATAAACTCATCTTT.

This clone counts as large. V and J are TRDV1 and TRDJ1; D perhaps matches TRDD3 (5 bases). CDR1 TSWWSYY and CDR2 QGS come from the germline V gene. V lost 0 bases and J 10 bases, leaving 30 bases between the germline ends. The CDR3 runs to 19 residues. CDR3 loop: CALGELGRYRARGTGGLIF. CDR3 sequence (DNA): TGTGCTCTTGGGGAACTAGGAAGGTATCGCGCCCGAGGGACGGGGGGACTCATCTTT.